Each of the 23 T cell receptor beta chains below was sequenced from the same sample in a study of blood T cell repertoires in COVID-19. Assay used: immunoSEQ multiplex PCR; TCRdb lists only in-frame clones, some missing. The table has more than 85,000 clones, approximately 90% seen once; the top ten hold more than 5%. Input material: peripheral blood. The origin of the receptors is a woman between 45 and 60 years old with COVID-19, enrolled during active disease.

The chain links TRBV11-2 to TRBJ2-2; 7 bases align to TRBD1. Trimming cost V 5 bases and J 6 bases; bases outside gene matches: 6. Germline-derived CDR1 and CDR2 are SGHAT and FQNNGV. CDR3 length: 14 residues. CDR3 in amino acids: CASSQDRASGELFF. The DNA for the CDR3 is TGTGCCAGCAGCCAAGACAGGGCGTCCGGGGAGCTGTTTTTT. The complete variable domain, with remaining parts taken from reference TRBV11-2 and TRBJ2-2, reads EAGVAQSPRYKIIEKRQSVAFWCNPISGHATLYWYQQILGQGPKLLIQFQNNGVVDDSQLPKDRFSAERLKGVDSTLKIQPAKLEDSAVYLCASSQDRASGELFFGEGSRLTVL.

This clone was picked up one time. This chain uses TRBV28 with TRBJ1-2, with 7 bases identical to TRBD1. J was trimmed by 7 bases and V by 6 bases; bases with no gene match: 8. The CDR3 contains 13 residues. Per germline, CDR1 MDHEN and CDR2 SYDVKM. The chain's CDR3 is CASRTGTEIGYTF. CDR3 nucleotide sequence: TGTGCCAGCAGAACCGGGACAGAGATTGGCTACACCTTC.

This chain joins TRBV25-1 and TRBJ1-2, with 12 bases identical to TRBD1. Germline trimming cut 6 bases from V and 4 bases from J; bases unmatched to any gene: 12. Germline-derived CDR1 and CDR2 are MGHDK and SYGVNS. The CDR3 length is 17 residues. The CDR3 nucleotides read TGTGCCAGCAGGAGGGGACAGGGGGCGAGTGAAGGCTATGGCTACACCTTC. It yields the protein CASRRGQGASEGYGYTF.

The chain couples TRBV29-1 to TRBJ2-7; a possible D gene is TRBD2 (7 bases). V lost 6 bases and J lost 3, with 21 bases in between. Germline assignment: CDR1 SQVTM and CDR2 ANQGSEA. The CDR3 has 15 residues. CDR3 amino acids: CSVGGAGKNYYEQYF. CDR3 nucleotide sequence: TGCAGCGTAGGGGGGGCAGGGAAGAATTACTACGAGCAGTACTTC.

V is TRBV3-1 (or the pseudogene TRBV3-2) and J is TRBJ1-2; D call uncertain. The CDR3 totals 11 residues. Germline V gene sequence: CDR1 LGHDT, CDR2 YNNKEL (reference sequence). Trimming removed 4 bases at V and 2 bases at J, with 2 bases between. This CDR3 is CASSLNYGYTF. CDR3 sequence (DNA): TGTGCCAGCAGCCTAAACTATGGCTACACCTTC.

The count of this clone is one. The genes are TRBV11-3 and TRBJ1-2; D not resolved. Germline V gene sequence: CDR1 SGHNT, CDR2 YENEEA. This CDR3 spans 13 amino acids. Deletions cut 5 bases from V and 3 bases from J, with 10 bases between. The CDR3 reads CASSPREYYGYTF. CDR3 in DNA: TGTGCCAGCAGCCCAAGGGAGTACTATGGCTACACCTTC.

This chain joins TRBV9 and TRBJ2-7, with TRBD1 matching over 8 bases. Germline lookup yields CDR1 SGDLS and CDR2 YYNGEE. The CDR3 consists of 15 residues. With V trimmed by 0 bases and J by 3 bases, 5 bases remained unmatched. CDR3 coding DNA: TGTGCCAGCAGCGTAGATGGACAGGGAGGCTACGAGCAGTACTTC. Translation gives CASSVDGQGGYEQYF.

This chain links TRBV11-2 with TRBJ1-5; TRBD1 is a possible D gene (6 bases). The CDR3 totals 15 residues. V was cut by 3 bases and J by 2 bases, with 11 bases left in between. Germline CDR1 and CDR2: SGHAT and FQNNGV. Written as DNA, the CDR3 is TGTGCCAGCAGCTTGGGGGGGCAGGGCAATCAGCCCCAGCATTTT. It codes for CASSLGGQGNQPQHF.

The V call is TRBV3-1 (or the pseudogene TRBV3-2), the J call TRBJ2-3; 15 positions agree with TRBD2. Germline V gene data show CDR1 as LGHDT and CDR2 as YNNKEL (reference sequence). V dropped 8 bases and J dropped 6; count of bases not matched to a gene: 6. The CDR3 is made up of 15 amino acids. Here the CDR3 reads CASGTSGGPRDTQYF. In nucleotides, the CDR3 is TGTGCCAGCGGGACTAGCGGGGGGCCCCGGGATACGCAGTATTTT.

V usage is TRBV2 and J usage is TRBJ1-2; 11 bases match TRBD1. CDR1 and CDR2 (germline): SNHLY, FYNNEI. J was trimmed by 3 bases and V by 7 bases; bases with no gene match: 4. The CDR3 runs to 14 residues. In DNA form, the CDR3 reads TGTGCCAGCAACGGACAGGGGGCTTACTATGGCTACACCTTC. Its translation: CASNGQGAYYGYTF.

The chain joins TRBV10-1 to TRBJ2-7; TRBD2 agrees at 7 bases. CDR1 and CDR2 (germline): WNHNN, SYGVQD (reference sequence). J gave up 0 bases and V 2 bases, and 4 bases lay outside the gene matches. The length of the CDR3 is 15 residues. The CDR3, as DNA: TGCGCCAGCAGTGAGAACGGCGGGGGCTCCTACGAGCAGTACTTC. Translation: CASSENGGGSYEQYF.

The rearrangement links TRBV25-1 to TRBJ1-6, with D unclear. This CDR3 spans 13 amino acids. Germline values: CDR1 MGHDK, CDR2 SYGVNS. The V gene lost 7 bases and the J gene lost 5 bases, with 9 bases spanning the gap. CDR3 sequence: CASTASNNSPLHF. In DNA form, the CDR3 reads TGTGCCAGCACCGCGTCGAATAATTCACCCCTCCACTTT. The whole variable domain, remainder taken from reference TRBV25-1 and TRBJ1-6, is EADIYQTPRYLVIGTGKKITLECSQTMGHDKMYWYQQDPGMELHLIHYSYGVNSTEKGDLSSESTVSRIRTEHFPLTLESARPSHTSQYLCASTASNNSPLHFGNGTRLTVT.

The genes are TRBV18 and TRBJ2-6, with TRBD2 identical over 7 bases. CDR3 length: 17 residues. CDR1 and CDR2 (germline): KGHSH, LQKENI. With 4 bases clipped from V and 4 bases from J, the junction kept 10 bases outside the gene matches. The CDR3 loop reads CASSRTHSGSGANVLTF. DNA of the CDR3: TGTGCCAGCTCACGGACTCATAGCGGGTCAGGGGCCAACGTCCTGACTTTC.

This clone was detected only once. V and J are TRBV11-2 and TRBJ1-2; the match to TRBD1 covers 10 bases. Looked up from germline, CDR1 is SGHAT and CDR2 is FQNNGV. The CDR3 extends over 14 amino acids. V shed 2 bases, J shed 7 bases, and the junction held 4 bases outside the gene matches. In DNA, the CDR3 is TGTGCCAGCAGCTTACTGGGACAGGGGTTTGGCTACACCTTC. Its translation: CASSLLGQGFGYTF.

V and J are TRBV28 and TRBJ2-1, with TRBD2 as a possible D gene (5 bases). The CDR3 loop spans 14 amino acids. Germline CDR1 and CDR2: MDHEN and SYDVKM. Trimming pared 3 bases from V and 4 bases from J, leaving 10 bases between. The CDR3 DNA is TGTGCCAGCAGTTTTACGGGGAGTTACAATGAGCAGTTCTTC. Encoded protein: CASSFTGSYNEQFF.

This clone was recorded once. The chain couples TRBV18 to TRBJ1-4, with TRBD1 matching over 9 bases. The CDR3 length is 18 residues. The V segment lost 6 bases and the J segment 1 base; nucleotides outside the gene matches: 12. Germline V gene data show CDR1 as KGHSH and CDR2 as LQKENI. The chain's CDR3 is CASSIPGQGDETNEKLFF. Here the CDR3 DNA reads TGTGCCAGCTCGATACCGGGACAGGGTGATGAAACTAATGAAAAACTGTTTTTT.

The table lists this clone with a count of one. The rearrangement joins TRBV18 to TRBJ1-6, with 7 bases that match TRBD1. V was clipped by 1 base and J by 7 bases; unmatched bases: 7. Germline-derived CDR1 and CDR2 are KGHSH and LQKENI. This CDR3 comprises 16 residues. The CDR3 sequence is CASSPQPGQLNSPLHF. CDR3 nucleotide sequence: TGTGCCAGCTCACCACAACCGGGACAGCTAAATTCACCCCTCCACTTT.

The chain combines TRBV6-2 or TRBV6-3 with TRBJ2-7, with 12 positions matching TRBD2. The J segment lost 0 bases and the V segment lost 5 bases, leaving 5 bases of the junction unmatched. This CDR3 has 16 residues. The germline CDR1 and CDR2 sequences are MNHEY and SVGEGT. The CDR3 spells CASSATSGGFSYEQYF. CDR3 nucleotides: TGTGCCAGCAGTGCGACTAGCGGGGGCTTCTCCTACGAGCAGTACTTC.

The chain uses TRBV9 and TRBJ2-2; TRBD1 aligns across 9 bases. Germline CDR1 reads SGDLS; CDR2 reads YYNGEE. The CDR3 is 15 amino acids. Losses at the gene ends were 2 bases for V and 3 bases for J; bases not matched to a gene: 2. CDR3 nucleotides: TGTGCCAGCAGCGTGGGACAGGGAGACACCGGGGAGCTGTTTTTT. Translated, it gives CASSVGQGDTGELFF.

CDR3 nucleotides: TGTGCCAGCAAAACCGGGACTAGCAGCTACGAGCAGTACTTC. Translating gives CASKTGTSSYEQYF. The chain carries TRBV6-5 and TRBJ2-7; 9 bases fit TRBD2. Unmatched junction bases numbered 7, after V lost 7 bases and J lost 3 bases. Germline V gene data show CDR1 as MNHEY and CDR2 as SVGAGI. There are 14 residues in the CDR3.

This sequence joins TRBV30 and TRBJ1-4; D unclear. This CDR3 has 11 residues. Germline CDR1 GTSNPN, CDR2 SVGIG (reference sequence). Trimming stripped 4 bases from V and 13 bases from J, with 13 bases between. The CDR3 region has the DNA TGTGCCTGGACCGATCTGGACTTACTGTTTTTT. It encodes CAWTDLDLLFF.

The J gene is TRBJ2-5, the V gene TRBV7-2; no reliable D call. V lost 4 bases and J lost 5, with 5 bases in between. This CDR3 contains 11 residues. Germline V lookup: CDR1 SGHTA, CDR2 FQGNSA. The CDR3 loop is CASSSLETQYF. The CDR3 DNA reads TGTGCCAGCAGCTCTCTTGAGACCCAGTACTTC.

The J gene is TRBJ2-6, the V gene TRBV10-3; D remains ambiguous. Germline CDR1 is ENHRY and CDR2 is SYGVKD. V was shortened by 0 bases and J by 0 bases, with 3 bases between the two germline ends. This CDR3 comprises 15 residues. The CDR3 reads CAISESASGANVLTF. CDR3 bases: TGTGCCATCAGTGAGTCGGCCTCTGGGGCCAACGTCCTGACTTTC.